This record looks at one T cell receptor (beta chain) sequence and its context. The CDR3 sequence is 15 residues long. V was shortened by 4 bases and J by 2 bases, with 15 bases between the two germline ends. Germline loops: CDR1 SGHAT, CDR2 FQNNGV. Seattle's cohort entered during active infection and was followed longitudinally. The sample belongs to a study of blood T cell repertoires in COVID-19. Study overall: Samples came from the United States, Italy and Spain, spanning acute and convalescent COVID-19. Nucleic acid was either cDNA or gDNA, and it came from T cells, B-cell-depleted T cells, or PBMCs.

Source study methods: Amplification of reference gene primers was used by the study to estimate nucleated cell counts. Clones were read by immunoSEQ multiplex PCR, and TCRdb kept only the in-frame ones, dropping some. V, J and clone size were drawn from that table, and D and trimming were deduced from the DNA. This sample has roughly 300,000 clones; roughly 92% occur once, and the top ten carry over 2%. The clonotype was recovered from a woman aged 30 to 39 with COVID-19, enrolled during active disease. This sequence joins TRBV11-2 and TRBJ2-7; maybe TRBD2 (6 bases). Sequencing was performed on peripheral blood. The CDR3 sequence is CASSSPGLNAYEQYF. The CDR3 DNA follows: TGTGCCAGCAGCTCACCGGGACTTAACGCCTACGAGCAGTACTTC.